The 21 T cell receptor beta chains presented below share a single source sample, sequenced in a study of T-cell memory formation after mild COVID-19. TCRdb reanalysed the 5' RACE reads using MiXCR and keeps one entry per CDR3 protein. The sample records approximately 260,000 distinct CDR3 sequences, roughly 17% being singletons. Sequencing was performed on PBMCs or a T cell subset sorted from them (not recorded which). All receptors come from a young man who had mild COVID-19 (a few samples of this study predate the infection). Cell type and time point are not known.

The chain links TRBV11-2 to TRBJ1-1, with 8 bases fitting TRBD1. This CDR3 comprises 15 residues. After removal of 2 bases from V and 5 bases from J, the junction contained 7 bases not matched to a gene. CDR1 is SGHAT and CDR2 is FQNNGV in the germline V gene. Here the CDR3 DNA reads TGTGCCAGCAGCTTATTCACAGGGGGAGATACTGAAGCTTTCTTT. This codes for CASSLFTGGDTEAFF.

The CDR3 reads CASSHAGQTYGYTF. In DNA form, the CDR3 reads TGTGCCAGCAGCCATGCGGGACAGACCTATGGCTACACCTTC. This rearrangement joins TRBV4-2 to TRBJ1-2, with 7 bases that match TRBD1. Germline V CDR1 and CDR2: LGHNA, YNFKEQ. CDR3 length: 14 amino acids. V gave up 3 bases and J gave up 4 bases; unmatched junction bases: 5.

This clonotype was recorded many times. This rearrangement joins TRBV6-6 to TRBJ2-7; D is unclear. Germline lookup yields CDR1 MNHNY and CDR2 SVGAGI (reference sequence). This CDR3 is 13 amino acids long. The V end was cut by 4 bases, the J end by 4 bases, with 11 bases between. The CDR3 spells CASSSNSHYEQYV. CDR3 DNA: TGTGCCAGCAGTTCCAACAGCCATTACGAGCAGTACGTC.

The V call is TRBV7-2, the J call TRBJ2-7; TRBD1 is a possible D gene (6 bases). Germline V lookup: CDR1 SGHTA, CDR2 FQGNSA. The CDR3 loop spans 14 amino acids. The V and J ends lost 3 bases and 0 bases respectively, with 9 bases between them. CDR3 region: CASSLATGSYEQYV. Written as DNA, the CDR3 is TGTGCCAGCAGCTTGGCGACAGGCTCCTACGAGCAGTACGTC.

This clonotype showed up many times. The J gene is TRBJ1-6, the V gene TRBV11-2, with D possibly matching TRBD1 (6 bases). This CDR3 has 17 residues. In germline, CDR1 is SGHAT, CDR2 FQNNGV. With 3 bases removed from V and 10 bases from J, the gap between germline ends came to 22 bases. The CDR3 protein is CASSFAPIGGPESPLHF. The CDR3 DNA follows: TGTGCCAGCAGCTTTGCACCTATAGGGGGGCCTGAATCACCCCTCCACTTT.

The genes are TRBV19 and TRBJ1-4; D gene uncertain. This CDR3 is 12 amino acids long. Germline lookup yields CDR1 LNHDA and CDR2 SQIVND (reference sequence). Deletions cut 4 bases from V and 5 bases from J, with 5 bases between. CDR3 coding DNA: TGTGCCAGTAGTACGCTCAATGAAAAACTGTTTTTT. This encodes CASSTLNEKLFF. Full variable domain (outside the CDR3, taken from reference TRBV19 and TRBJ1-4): DGGITQSPKYLFRKEGQNVTLSCEQNLNHDAMYWYRQDPGQGLRLIYYSQIVNDFQKGDIAEGYSVSREKKESFPLTVTSAQKNPTAFYLCASSTLNEKLFFGSGTQLSVL.

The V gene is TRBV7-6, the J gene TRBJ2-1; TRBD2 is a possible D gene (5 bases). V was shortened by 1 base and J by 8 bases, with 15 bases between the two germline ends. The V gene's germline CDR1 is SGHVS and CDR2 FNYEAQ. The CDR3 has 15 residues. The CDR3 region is CASSLGGLRPDEQFF. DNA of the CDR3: TGTGCCAGCAGCTTAGGAGGGTTACGGCCCGATGAGCAGTTCTTC.

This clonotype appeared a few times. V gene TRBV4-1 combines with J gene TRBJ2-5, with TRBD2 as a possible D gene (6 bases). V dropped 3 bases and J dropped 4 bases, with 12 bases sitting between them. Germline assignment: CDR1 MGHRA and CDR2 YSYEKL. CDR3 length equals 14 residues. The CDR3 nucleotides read TGCGCCAGCAGCCAGGCCGGGAGTAGAGAGACCCAGTACTTC. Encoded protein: CASSQAGSRETQYF.

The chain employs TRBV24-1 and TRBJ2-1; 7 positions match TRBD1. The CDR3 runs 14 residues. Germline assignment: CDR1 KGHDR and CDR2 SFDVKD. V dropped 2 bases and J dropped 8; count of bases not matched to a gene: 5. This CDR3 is CATSDSTGSDEQFF. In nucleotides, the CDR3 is TGTGCCACCAGTGATTCGACAGGGTCTGATGAGCAGTTCTTC.

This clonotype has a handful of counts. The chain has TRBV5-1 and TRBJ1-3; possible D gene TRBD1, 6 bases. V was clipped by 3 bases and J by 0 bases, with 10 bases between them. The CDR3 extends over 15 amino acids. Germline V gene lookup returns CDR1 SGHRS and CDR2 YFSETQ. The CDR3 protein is CASSSDSFSGNTIYF. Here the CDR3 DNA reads TGCGCCAGCAGCTCGGACAGCTTCTCTGGAAACACCATATATTTT.

CDR3 in amino acids: CASRPRQGVLGLFF. The CDR3 DNA sequence: TGTGCCAGCAGACCGAGACAGGGGGTTCTTGGGCTGTTTTTT. The chain links TRBV6-5 to TRBJ1-4; TRBD1 agrees at 9 bases. The V and J ends lost 6 bases and 14 bases, in that order; junction bases with no gene match: 13. CDR1 is MNHEY, CDR2 SVGAGI, per germline. There are 14 residues in the CDR3.

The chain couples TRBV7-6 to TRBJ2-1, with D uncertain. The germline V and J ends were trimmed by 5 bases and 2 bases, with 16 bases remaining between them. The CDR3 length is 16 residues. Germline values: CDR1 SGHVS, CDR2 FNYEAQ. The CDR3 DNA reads TGTGCCAGCAGCCCAGGTCGACTCCGCACCTACAATGAGCAGTTCTTC. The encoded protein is CASSPGRLRTYNEQFF.

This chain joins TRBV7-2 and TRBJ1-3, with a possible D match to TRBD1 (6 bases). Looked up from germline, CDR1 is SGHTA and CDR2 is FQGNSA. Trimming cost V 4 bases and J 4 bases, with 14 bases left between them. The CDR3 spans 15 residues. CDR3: CASSSPVGGGNTIYF. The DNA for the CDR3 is TGTGCCAGCAGCTCGCCGGTGGGGGGCGGAAACACCATATATTTT.

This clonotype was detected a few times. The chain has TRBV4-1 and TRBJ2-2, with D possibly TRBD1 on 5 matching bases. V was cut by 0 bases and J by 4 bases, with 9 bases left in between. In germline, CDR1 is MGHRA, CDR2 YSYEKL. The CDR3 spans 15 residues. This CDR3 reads CASSQELQATGELFF. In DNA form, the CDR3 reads TGCGCCAGCAGCCAAGAACTACAGGCCACCGGGGAGCTGTTTTTT.

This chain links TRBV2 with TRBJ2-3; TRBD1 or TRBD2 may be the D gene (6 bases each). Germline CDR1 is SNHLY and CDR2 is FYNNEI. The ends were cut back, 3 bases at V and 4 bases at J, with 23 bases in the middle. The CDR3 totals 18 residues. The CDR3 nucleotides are TGTGCCAGCAGTGATTTCGGGGGCCCCCGGAGTATTGCAGATACGCAGTATTTT. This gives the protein CASSDFGGPRSIADTQYF.

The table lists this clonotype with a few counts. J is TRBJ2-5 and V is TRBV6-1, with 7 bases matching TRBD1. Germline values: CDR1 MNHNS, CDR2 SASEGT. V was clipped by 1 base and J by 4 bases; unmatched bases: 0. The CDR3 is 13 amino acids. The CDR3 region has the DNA TGTGCCAGCAGTGAAGACAGGGGAGAGACCCAGTACTTC. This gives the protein CASSEDRGETQYF.

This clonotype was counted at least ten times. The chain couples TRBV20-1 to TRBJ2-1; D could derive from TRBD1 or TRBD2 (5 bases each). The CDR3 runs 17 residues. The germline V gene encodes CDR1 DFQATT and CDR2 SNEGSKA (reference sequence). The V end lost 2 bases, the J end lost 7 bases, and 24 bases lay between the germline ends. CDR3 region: CSARYGGGYLNYNEQFF. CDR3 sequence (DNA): TGCAGTGCTAGATATGGGGGTGGTTACCTAAACTATAATGAGCAGTTCTTC.

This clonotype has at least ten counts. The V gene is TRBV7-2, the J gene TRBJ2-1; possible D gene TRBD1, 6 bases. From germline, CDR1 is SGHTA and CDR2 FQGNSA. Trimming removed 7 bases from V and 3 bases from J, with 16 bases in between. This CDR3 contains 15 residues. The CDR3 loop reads CASTIPRGFYNEQFF. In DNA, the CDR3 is TGTGCCAGCACCATCCCAAGGGGGTTCTACAATGAGCAGTTCTTC.

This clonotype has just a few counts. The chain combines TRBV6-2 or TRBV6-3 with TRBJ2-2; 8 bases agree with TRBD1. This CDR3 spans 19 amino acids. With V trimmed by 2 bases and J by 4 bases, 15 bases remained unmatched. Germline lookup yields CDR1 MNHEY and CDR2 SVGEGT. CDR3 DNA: TGTGCCAGCAGTTACCTTTTCGGGACAGGCCCTGGAGCCACCGGGGAGCTGTTTTTT. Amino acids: CASSYLFGTGPGATGELFF.

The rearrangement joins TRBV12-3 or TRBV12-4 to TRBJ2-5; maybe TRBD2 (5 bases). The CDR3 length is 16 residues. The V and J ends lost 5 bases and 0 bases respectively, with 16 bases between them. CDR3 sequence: CASSKRVLLYQETQYF. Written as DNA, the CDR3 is TGTGCCAGCAGTAAGAGGGTCCTCCTGTACCAAGAGACCCAGTACTTC.

As DNA, the CDR3 is TGCAGTGCTATTGGGTCCGGATCCAATCAGCCCCAGCATTTT. This gives the protein CSAIGSGSNQPQHF. The chain is built from TRBV20-1 and TRBJ1-5; no clear D gene. This CDR3 spans 14 amino acids. Trimming shortened V by 4 bases and J by 3 bases, and 13 bases separated the two germline ends. Germline CDR1 and CDR2: DFQATT and SNEGSKA (reference sequence).